The sequence of this T cell receptor beta chain was determined in a study of OX40 agonist ivuxolimab in advanced cancers. CDR1 and CDR2 from the germline V gene are SGHTA and FQGNSA. This CDR3 spans 15 amino acids. The junction had 5 bases not matched to a gene; V was cut back by 2 bases and J by 4 bases. Assay used: immunoSEQ multiplex PCR; TCRdb lists only in-frame clones, some missing. The sample has approximately 68,000 clones; about four fifths are singletons. Material: CD4+ or CD8+ T cells sorted from blood, obtained in a trial of the OX40 agonist ivuxolimab. This receptor was identified in an adult with an advanced solid tumor such as melanoma, head and neck, liver or kidney cancer. The gene calls are TRBV7-2 and TRBJ2-1; 7 bases fit TRBD2. The CDR3 DNA sequence: TGTGCCAGCAGCTTAAGCCTAGCGGCTTACAATGAGCAGTTCTTC. Translated: CASSLSLAAYNEQFF.